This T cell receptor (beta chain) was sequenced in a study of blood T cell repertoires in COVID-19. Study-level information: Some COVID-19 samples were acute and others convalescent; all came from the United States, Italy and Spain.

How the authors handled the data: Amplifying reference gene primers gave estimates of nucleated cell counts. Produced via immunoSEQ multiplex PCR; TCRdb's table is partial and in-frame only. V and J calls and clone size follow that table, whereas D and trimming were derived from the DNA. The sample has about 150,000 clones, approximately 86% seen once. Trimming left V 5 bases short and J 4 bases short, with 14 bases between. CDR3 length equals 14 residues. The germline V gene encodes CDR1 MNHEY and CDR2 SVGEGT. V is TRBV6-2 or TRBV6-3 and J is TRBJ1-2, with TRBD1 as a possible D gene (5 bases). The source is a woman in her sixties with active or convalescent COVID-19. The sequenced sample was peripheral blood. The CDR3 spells CASSGGLTVYGYTF. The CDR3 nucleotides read TGTGCCAGCAGTGGGGGACTGACCGTCTATGGCTACACCTTC.